This T cell receptor beta chain was sequenced for a study of tumor and adjacent non-tumor tissue in lung cancer. Study-wide context: Patients comprised roughly 12 adenocarcinoma, 2 squamous cell carcinoma and 1 small cell lung cancer. The patients, roughly eleven men and roughly 5 women, were 31 to 76 with stage I to III disease.

The sample holds a few counts of this clonotype. Its antigen is currently unknown. After removal of 6 bases from V and 7 bases from J, the junction contained 6 bases not matched to a gene. The germline CDR1 and CDR2 sequences are DFQATT and SNEGSKA (reference sequence). The CDR3 spans 13 residues. The library came from three nested PCR rounds adapted from ARM-PCR protocols. MiXCR was run by TCRdb on the multiplex PCR reads, yielding one entry per CDR3 protein. The sample has around 60,000 distinct CDR3 sequences, over 60% seen once. No cell sorting was done before RNA was extracted from the tissue. Distant lung tissue was collected more than 3 cm away from the tumor edge. Study-level points and caveats: Tumor repertoires had a smaller top 100 clone share than normal lung.

Sequencing was carried out using distant non-tumor lung tissue. The sequence was obtained from a man in his 70s with non-small cell lung cancer. The chain employs TRBV20-1 and TRBJ2-7, with 13 bases aligning to TRBD2. CDR3 protein: CSASGLAGNEQYF. The CDR3 bases are TGCAGTGCATCGGGACTAGCGGGGAATGAGCAGTACTTC.